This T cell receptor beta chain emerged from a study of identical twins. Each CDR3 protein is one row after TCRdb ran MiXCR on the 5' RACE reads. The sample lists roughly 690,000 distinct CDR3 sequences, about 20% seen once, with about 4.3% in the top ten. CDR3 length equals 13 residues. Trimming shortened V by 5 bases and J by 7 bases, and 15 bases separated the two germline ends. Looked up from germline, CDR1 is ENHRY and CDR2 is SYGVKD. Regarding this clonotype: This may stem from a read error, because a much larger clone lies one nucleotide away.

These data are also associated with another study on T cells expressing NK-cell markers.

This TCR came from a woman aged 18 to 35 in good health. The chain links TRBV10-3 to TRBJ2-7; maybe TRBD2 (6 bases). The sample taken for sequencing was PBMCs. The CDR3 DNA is TGTGCCATCAGTCTCGGAGGGGTCAGAGAGCAGTACTTC. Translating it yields CAISLGGVREQYF.